This T cell receptor (beta chain) was recorded in a study of T-cell memory formation after mild COVID-19. TCRdb re-derived calls from the 5' RACE reads in MiXCR, one entry per CDR3 protein. The sample consists of about 350,000 distinct CDR3 sequences, roughly an eighth of them appearing once. For this clonotype: Its antigen is undetermined.

Looked up from germline, CDR1 is LGHNA and CDR2 is YSLEER. V was shortened by 0 bases and J by 0 bases, with 14 bases between the two germline ends. This CDR3 has 17 residues. Study results and limitations: Contracting clones, day 15 to 85, had balanced CD4/CD8, and later expanders favored CD4+. Whether day 37 second-wave clones are SARS-CoV-2-specific was not confirmed. Cross-reactive memory apparently joined, as some responding clones appeared in pre-infection memory.

This sequence was found in a man between 18 and 29 years old who had mild COVID-19 (a few samples of this study predate the infection). Cell type and time point are not known. V and J are TRBV4-3 and TRBJ1-2; the D is unclear. The sample was PBMCs or a T cell subset sorted from them (not recorded which). Written as DNA, the CDR3 is TGCGCCAGCAGCCAAGATTCCATGGGGTCTCCTAACTATGGCTACACCTTC. It translates to CASSQDSMGSPNYGYTF.